Each of the 11 T cell receptor beta chains below was sequenced from the same sample in a study of CD8 T cells in Susac syndrome. Reverse transcription of about 0.5 to 1 ug RNA was carried out with random hexamers. TCRdb ran MiXCR on the immunoSEQ multiplex PCR reads and lists one entry per CDR3 protein. This table has a few hundred thousand distinct CDR3 sequences, 95% appearing once. Sequencing input: CD4+ T cells from PBMCs. The receptors derive from a human donor with multiple sclerosis.

The rearrangement uses TRBV19 and TRBJ1-6; tentatively, D is TRBD1 (5 bases). The germline V and J ends were trimmed by 6 bases and 1 base, with 16 bases remaining between them. Germline CDR1 LNHDA, CDR2 SQIVND (reference sequence). The CDR3 length is 17 residues. CDR3 protein: CASRGPGSGSYNSPLHF. The CDR3 coding sequence is TGTGCCAGTAGGGGGCCGGGAAGTGGTTCCTATAATTCACCCCTCCACTTT.

The chain carries TRBV12-3 or TRBV12-4 and TRBJ1-1; D ambiguous. The length of the CDR3 is 12 residues. Trimming took 8 bases from V and 6 from J, leaving 13 bases between them. CDR3: CASSERQPEAFF. Written as DNA, the CDR3 is TGTGCCAGCTCGGAACGTCAACCTGAAGCTTTCTTT.

The gene calls are TRBV12-3 or TRBV12-4 and TRBJ2-1; 8 bases agree with TRBD2. The CDR3 totals 15 residues. The V and J ends lost 6 bases and 4 bases, in that order; junction bases with no gene match: 8. The CDR3 nucleotides are TGTGCCAGCAGGAAAACTAGCGGACTTTACAATGAGCAGTTCTTC. Protein: CASRKTSGLYNEQFF.

The chain couples TRBV30 to TRBJ2-7, with D maybe TRBD2 (6 bases). This CDR3 has 15 amino acids. The V and J ends lost 0 bases and 5 bases respectively, with 17 bases between them. Germline-derived CDR1 and CDR2 are GTSNPN and SVGIG (reference sequence). The DNA of the CDR3 is TGTGCCTGGAGTGTGTCGTCTAGCGCTAGAAACGAGCAGTACTTC. Protein sequence: CAWSVSSSARNEQYF.

The chain couples TRBV5-1 to TRBJ2-7; D call uncertain. V lost 0 bases to trimming and J lost 3 bases, with 13 bases between them. CDR3 length: 15 amino acids. Looked up from germline, CDR1 is SGHRS and CDR2 is YFSETQ. CDR3 DNA sequence: TGCGCCAGCAGCTTGGACACTCTGGGCGGCTACGAGCAGTACTTC. Its protein product is CASSLDTLGGYEQYF.

The rearrangement links TRBV27 to TRBJ2-5; 12 positions match TRBD2. Germline CDR1 MNHEY, CDR2 SMNVEV (reference sequence). The junction had 6 bases not matched to a gene; V was cut back by 5 bases and J by 2 bases. This CDR3 comprises 16 residues. CDR3: CASSPETSGGQETQYF. The CDR3 DNA follows: TGTGCCAGCAGTCCCGAGACTAGCGGGGGACAAGAGACCCAGTACTTC.

CDR3 region: CASSLRLAGASYEQYF. The CDR3 coding sequence is TGTGCCAGCAGTTTAAGATTAGCGGGGGCCTCCTACGAGCAGTACTTC. The chain has TRBV28 and TRBJ2-7; 9 positions agree with TRBD2. Looked up from germline, CDR1 is MDHEN and CDR2 is SYDVKM. The V gene end was trimmed by 2 bases and the J gene end by 0 bases; junction bases not matched to a gene: 5. There are 16 residues in the CDR3.

This clonotype was found a few times. The J gene is TRBJ2-1, the V gene TRBV7-2; 13 bases match TRBD2. The CDR3 totals 15 residues. Trimming cost V 5 bases and J 6 bases; bases outside gene matches: 4. Per germline, CDR1 SGHTA and CDR2 FQGNSA. CDR3 loop: CASSRTSGRTNEQFF. The CDR3 coding sequence is TGTGCCAGCAGCCGGACTAGCGGGAGAACCAATGAGCAGTTCTTC.

This chain joins TRBV29-1 and TRBJ2-3; 10 nucleotides line up with TRBD2. This CDR3 contains 12 residues. Losses at the gene ends were 6 bases for V and 5 bases for J; bases not matched to a gene: 2. Germline assignment: CDR1 SQVTM and CDR2 ANQGSEA. The DNA for the CDR3 is TGCAGCGTAGCGGGGGGGATAGATACGCAGTATTTT. Protein product: CSVAGGIDTQYF.

The V gene is TRBV12-3 or TRBV12-4, the J gene TRBJ2-3; D not certain. The CDR3 totals 15 residues. V lost 1 base to trimming and J lost 0 bases, with 8 bases between them. The CDR3 DNA reads TGTGCCAGCAGTTTAGGGAAAGGGAGCACAGATACGCAGTATTTT. Encoded protein: CASSLGKGSTDTQYF.

The gene calls are TRBV20-1 and TRBJ2-1; 7 nucleotides align to TRBD2. This CDR3 has 14 amino acids. Unmatched junction bases numbered 8, after V lost 6 bases and J lost 3 bases. Germline CDR1 and CDR2: DFQATT and SNEGSKA (reference sequence). The CDR3 DNA sequence: TGCAGTGCCCGGTGGGGGAGGGGCTACAATGAGCAGTTCTTC. Translation: CSARWGRGYNEQFF.